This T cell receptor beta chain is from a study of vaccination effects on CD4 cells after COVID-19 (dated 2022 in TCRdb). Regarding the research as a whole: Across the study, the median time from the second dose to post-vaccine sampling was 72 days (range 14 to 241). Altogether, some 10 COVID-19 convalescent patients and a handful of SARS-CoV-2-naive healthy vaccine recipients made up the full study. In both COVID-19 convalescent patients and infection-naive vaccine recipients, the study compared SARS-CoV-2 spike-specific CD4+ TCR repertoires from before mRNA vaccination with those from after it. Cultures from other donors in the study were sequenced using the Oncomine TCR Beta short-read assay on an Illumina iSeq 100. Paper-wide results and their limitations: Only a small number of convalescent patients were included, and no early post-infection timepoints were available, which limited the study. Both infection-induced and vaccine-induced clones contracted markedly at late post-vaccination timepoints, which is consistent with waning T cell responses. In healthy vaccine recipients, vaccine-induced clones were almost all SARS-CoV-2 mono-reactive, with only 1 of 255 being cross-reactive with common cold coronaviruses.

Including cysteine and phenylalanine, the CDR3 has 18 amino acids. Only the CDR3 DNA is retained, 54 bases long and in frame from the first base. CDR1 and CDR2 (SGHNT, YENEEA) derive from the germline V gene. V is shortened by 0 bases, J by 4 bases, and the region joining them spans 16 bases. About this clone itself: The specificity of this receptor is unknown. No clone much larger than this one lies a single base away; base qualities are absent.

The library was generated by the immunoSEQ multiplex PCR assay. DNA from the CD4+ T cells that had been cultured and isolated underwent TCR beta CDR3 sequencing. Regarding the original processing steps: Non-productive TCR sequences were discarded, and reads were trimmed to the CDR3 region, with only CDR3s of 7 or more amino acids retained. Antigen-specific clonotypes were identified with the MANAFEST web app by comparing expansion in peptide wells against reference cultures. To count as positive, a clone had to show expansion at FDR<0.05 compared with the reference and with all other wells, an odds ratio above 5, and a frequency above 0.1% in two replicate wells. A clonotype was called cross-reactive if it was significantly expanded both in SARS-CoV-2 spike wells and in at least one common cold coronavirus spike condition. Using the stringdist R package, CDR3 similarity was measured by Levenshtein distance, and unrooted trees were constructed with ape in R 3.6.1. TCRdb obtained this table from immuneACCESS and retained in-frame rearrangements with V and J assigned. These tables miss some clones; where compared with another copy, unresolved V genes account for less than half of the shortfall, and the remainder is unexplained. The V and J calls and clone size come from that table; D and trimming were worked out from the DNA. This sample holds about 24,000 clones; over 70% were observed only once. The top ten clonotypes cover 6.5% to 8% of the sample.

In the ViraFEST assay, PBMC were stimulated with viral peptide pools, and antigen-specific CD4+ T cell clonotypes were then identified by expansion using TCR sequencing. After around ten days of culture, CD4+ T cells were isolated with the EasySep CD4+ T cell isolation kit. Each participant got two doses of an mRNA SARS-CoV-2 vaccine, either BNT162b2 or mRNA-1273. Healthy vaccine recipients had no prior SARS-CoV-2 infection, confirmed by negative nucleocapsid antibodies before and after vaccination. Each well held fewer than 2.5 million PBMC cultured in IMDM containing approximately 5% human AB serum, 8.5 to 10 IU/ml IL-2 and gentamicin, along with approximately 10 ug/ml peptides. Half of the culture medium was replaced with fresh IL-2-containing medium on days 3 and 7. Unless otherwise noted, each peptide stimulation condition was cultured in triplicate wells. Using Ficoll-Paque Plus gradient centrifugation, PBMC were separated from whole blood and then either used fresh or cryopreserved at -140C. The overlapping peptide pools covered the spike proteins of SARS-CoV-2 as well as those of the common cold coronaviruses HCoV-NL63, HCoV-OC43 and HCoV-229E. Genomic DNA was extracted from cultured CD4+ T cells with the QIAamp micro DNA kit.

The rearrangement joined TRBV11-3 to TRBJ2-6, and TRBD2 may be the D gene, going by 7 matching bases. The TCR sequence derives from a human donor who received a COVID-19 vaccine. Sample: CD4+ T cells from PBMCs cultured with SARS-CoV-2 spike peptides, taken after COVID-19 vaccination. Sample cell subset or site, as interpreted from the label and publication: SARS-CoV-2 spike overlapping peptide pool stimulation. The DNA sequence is TGTGCCAGCAGCTTAGAGGGGGGGCCCCTATCAGGGGCCAACGTCCTGACTTTC. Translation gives CASSLEGGPLSGANVLTF. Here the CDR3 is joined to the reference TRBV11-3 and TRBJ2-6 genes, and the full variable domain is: EAGVVQSPRYKIIEKKQPVAFWCNPISGHNTLYWYLQNLGQGPELLIRYENEEAVDDSQLPKDRFSAERLKGVDSTLKIQPAELGDSAVYLCASSLEGGPLSGANVLTFGAGSRLTVL.